The 27 T cell receptor beta chains presented below share a single source sample, sequenced in a study of T cell repertoires in cytomegalovirus infection. TCRdb re-analysed the reads in MiXCR, keeping a single row per CDR3 protein. Of 50,000 or so distinct CDR3 sequences listed, around 21% were seen once; the top ten hold 53%. These receptors' antigens are unknown. Here the sequenced sample was CD8+ T cells from cultured PBMCs, taken from culture after CMV antigen stimulation. These receptors all come from a human donor in good health (CMV status not recorded). Some clones in this sample may be carry-over from other donors' samples.

This clonotype occurred a few times. V gene TRBV20-1 combines with J gene TRBJ1-1; 11 bases match TRBD1. J was trimmed by 2 bases and V by 6 bases; bases with no gene match: 14. The CDR3 has 17 residues. Germline-derived CDR1 and CDR2 are DFQATT and SNEGSKA (reference sequence). CDR3 nucleotide sequence: TGCAGTGCCGAGGGTAAGGGACAGGGGGTTTTCAACACTGAAGCTTTCTTT. This sequence encodes CSAEGKGQGVFNTEAFF.

The rearrangement joins TRBV30 to TRBJ1-6; D call uncertain. This CDR3 has 15 residues. Germline values: CDR1 GTSNPN, CDR2 SVGIG (reference sequence). Trimming removed 0 bases at V and 10 bases at J, with 16 bases between. In DNA form, the CDR3 reads TGTGCCTGGAGTGTAACTAGGACCATGGACTCACCCCTCCACTTT. It yields the protein CAWSVTRTMDSPLHF.

The genes are TRBV11-3 and TRBJ2-7; D gene uncertain. This CDR3 comprises 14 residues. The germline CDR1 and CDR2 sequences are SGHNT and YENEEA. The ends were cut back, 4 bases at V and 5 bases at J, with 15 bases in the middle. In DNA form, the CDR3 reads TGTGCCAGCAGCTCCCCTGGTCAGTGGGACGAGCAGTACTTC. Translating it yields CASSSPGQWDEQYF.

This clonotype was observed a few times. The chain joins TRBV30 to TRBJ1-1, with D perhaps TRBD1 (6 bases). This CDR3 contains 16 residues. The V end was cut by 4 bases, the J end by 0 bases, with 18 bases between. In germline, CDR1 is GTSNPN, CDR2 SVGIG (reference sequence). CDR3 sequence: CAWNFGGSLMNTEAFF. The CDR3 DNA is TGTGCCTGGAATTTTGGGGGCAGCCTCATGAACACTGAAGCTTTCTTT.

The chain employs TRBV4-1 and TRBJ1-6, with D perhaps TRBD1 (6 bases). Germline assignment: CDR1 MGHRA and CDR2 YSYEKL. V lost 0 bases and J 4 bases, leaving 13 bases between the germline ends. This CDR3 has 17 amino acids. In nucleotides, the CDR3 is TGCGCCAGCAGCCAAGATGGGAGGACAGTTTATAATTCACCCCTCCACTTT. Protein sequence: CASSQDGRTVYNSPLHF.

The chain joins TRBV12-3 or TRBV12-4 to TRBJ2-3; 8 nucleotides line up with TRBD2. After removal of 6 bases from V and 5 bases from J, the junction contained 7 bases not matched to a gene. The CDR3 is made up of 14 amino acids. The CDR3 is CASRPPGGKDTQYF. In DNA form, the CDR3 reads TGTGCCAGCAGACCCCCGGGGGGGAAAGATACGCAGTATTTT.

This clonotype was found a few times. The V call is TRBV2, the J call TRBJ2-3, with D perhaps assigned TRBD1 or TRBD2 (6 bases each). The CDR3 has 17 amino acids. Looked up from germline, CDR1 is SNHLY and CDR2 is FYNNEI. V lost 6 bases and J 0 bases, leaving 19 bases between the germline ends. CDR3 sequence: CASRLGALATSTDTQYF. The CDR3 DNA follows: TGTGCCAGCAGGTTGGGGGCCCTAGCGACTAGCACAGATACGCAGTATTTT. The entire variable domain, with the rest obtained from reference TRBV2 and TRBJ2-3, is as follows: EPEVTQTPSHQVTQMGQEVILRCVPISNHLYFYWYRQILGQKVEFLVSFYNNEISEKSEIFDDQFSVERPDGSNFTLKIRSTKLEDSAMYFCASRLGALATSTDTQYFGPGTRLTVL.

The chain is built from TRBV29-1 and TRBJ2-2; D may correspond to TRBD1 or TRBD2 (5 bases each). This CDR3 comprises 15 residues. The germline gives CDR1 SQVTM, CDR2 ANQGSEA. The germline V and J ends were trimmed by 7 bases and 5 bases, with 20 bases remaining between them. This CDR3 is CSAEGWGAVTGELFF. CDR3 sequence (DNA): TGCAGCGCCGAGGGGTGGGGTGCGGTAACCGGGGAGCTGTTTTTT.

This clonotype was observed a handful of times. At one end, the junction sequence differs from germline, possibly due to a read error. This chain joins TRBV5-4 and TRBJ2-5; tentative D call: TRBD2 (6 bases). The CDR3 has 14 amino acids. Germline-derived CDR1 and CDR2 are SGHNT and YYREEE (reference sequence). The CDR3 spells CASSLEEGYGTQYF. CDR3 bases: TGTGCTAGCAGCTTGGAGGAGGGGTACGGGACCCAGTACTTC.

This clonotype was recorded a few times. V gene TRBV7-6 combines with J gene TRBJ2-1; 10 bases fit TRBD2. The CDR3 is made up of 17 amino acids. Trimming cost V 4 bases and J 7 bases; bases outside gene matches: 13. Per germline, CDR1 SGHVS and CDR2 FNYEAQ. The CDR3 coding sequence is TGTGCCAGCAGCTCAGCGGGGGGGGGCCTGGGTTGGAATGAGCAGTTCTTC. Translated, it gives CASSSAGGGLGWNEQFF.

This chain joins TRBV2 and TRBJ2-7, with 10 bases matching TRBD2. V trimming: 7 bases; J trimming: 0 bases; junction bases outside the gene matches: 6. The V gene's germline CDR1 is SNHLY and CDR2 FYNNEI. This CDR3 region has 15 residues. CDR3 bases: TGTGCCAGCAACAAGCGGGGGGGCGCCTCCTACGAGCAGTACTTC. Protein: CASNKRGGASYEQYF.

This clonotype was recorded at least ten times. V and J are TRBV12-3 or TRBV12-4 and TRBJ1-1, with D possibly TRBD1 on 5 matching bases. There are 17 residues in the CDR3. V dropped 1 base and J dropped 1 base, with 16 bases sitting between them. The CDR3 bases are TGTGCCAGCAGTTTAGGATGGGGCCCAAAGGGGAACACTGAAGCTTTCTTT. Amino acid sequence: CASSLGWGPKGNTEAFF.

This rearrangement joins TRBV6-2 or TRBV6-3 to TRBJ2-2, with TRBD2 identical over 13 bases. The junction had 17 bases not matched to a gene; V was cut back by 4 bases and J by 3 bases. Per the germline V gene, CDR1 is MNHEY and CDR2 is SVGEGT. The CDR3 sequence is 21 residues long. This CDR3 is CASSLLSWTSGRGGDTGELFF. As DNA, the CDR3 is TGTGCCAGCAGTTTACTCTCCTGGACTAGCGGGAGAGGAGGTGACACCGGGGAGCTGTTTTTT.

This clonotype was counted many times. The V call is TRBV7-2, the J call TRBJ2-7; perhaps TRBD1 as D (6 bases). CDR1 is SGHTA and CDR2 is FQGNSA in the germline V gene. The CDR3 runs 15 residues. V was clipped by 1 base and J by 0 bases, with 10 bases between them. The CDR3: CASSLVTGSSYEQYF. The CDR3 DNA reads TGTGCCAGCAGCTTAGTCACAGGGAGCTCCTACGAGCAGTACTTC.

The rearrangement uses TRBV12-3 or TRBV12-4 and TRBJ2-1; 9 bases match TRBD2. CDR3 length equals 14 residues. Trimming at V came to 7 bases and at J to 5 bases, leaving 6 bases not matched to a gene. The CDR3 nucleotides are TGTGCCAGCAACCTAGCGGGACTAGACAATGAGCAGTTCTTC. The encoded protein is CASNLAGLDNEQFF.

This clonotype was seen ten or more times. The chain combines TRBV20-1 with TRBJ2-1; 7 bases align to TRBD2. CDR3 length: 15 amino acids. The germline V gene has CDR1 DFQATT and CDR2 SNEGSKA (reference sequence). V lost 6 bases and J lost 7; bases outside the gene matches: 15. CDR3 DNA sequence: TGCAGTGCACCTACTAGCGCCACCCGACGGAATGAGCAGTTCTTC. Translation gives CSAPTSATRRNEQFF.

The genes are TRBV7-9 and TRBJ1-1; TRBD1 aligns across 8 bases. CDR1 and CDR2 (germline): SEHNR, FQNEAQ (reference sequence). Trimming at V came to 6 bases and at J to 8 bases, leaving 11 bases not matched to a gene. This CDR3 region has 14 residues. In nucleotides, the CDR3 is TGTGCCAGCAGAGCCCGACAGGGGCCTCGAGAAGCTTTCTTT. It codes for CASRARQGPREAFF.

The chain has TRBV20-1 and TRBJ1-1; D remains unclear. Germline V gene sequence: CDR1 DFQATT, CDR2 SNEGSKA (reference sequence). V dropped 4 bases and J dropped 1 base, with 1 base sitting between them. CDR3 length: 10 amino acids. DNA of the CDR3: TGCAGTGCTACGAACACTGAAGCTTTCTTT. Its translation is CSATNTEAFF.

V gene TRBV12-3 or TRBV12-4 combines with J gene TRBJ2-1, with 9 bases lining up with TRBD1. Losses at the gene ends were 8 bases for V and 4 bases for J; bases not matched to a gene: 6. The CDR3 loop spans 14 amino acids. The CDR3 here is CASEAGTGYNEQFF. In nucleotides, the CDR3 is TGTGCCAGCGAAGCCGGGACAGGGTACAATGAGCAGTTCTTC.

J is TRBJ2-1 and V is TRBV6-6; D not resolved. This CDR3 spans 15 amino acids. The V gene's germline CDR1 is MNHNY and CDR2 SVGAGI (reference sequence). The V and J ends lost 6 bases and 5 bases respectively, with 17 bases between them. CDR3 protein: CASSLAEVRDNEQFF. The CDR3 bases are TGTGCCAGCAGCCTCGCAGAGGTTCGGGACAATGAGCAGTTCTTC.

This clonotype has only a few counts. The CDR3 nucleotides read TGTGCCACCAGCAAAGACTACGGGCTAACAGATACGCAGTATTTT. Encoded protein: CATSKDYGLTDTQYF. This chain uses TRBV15 with TRBJ2-3, with D possibly TRBD2 on 5 matching bases. This CDR3 is 15 amino acids long. Between the trimmed V and J ends, which lost 4 bases and 3 bases, there was a span of 14 bases. Germline V gives CDR1 LNHNV, CDR2 YYDKDF (reference sequence). The full variable domain, completed using reference TRBV15 and TRBJ2-3, is DAMVIQNPRYQVTQFGKPVTLSCSQTLNHNVMYWYQQKSSQAPKLLFHYYDKDFNNEADTPDNFQSRRPNTSFCFLDIRSPGLGDTAMYLCATSKDYGLTDTQYFGPGTRLTVL.

Of note for this clonotype: This may stem from a read error, because a much larger clone lies one nucleotide away. The chain carries TRBV4-3 and TRBJ2-1; the match to TRBD2 covers 9 bases. This CDR3 is 21 amino acids long. CDR1 is LGHNA, CDR2 YSLEER, per germline. In nucleotides, the CDR3 is TGCGCCAACAGCCAAGATCTTCCTAGCGGGATTCTCTCCAGCTCCTACAATGAGCAGTTCTTC. Its protein is CANSQDLPSGILSSSYNEQFF.

The V and J genes are TRBV6-6 and TRBJ2-3; 15 bases are shared with TRBD2. Germline V gene lookup returns CDR1 MNHNY and CDR2 SVGAGI (reference sequence). The CDR3 runs 18 residues. J lost 2 bases, V lost 2 bases, and 5 bases had no gene match. The CDR3 DNA reads TGTGCCAGCAGTTACCCGAGGACTAGCGGGAGGGACACAGATACGCAGTATTTT. This sequence encodes CASSYPRTSGRDTDTQYF.

The V and J genes are TRBV5-6 and TRBJ2-1, with D possibly matching TRBD2 (6 bases). With 0 bases removed from V and 6 bases from J, the gap between germline ends came to 13 bases. This CDR3 spans 15 amino acids. Germline V gives CDR1 SGHDT, CDR2 YYEEEE. CDR3 loop: CASSLVRGLVNEQFF. DNA of the CDR3: TGTGCCAGCAGCTTGGTTCGGGGACTTGTCAATGAGCAGTTCTTC.

This clonotype has more than one count but fewer than ten. This chain joins TRBV19 and TRBJ1-2; 7 nucleotides agree with TRBD1. CDR3 length: 15 residues. CDR1 is LNHDA, CDR2 SQIVND, per germline (reference sequence). J lost 4 bases, V lost 5 bases, and 10 bases had no gene match. The CDR3 spells CASSSGQSNLYGYTF. CDR3 nucleotide sequence: TGTGCCAGTAGTTCGGGACAGTCAAACCTCTATGGCTACACCTTC.

This clonotype has a count of ten or more. Here the CDR3 reads CATLKLGGSNTGELFF. CDR3 coding DNA: TGTGCCACCCTTAAACTTGGGGGTTCGAACACCGGGGAGCTGTTTTTT. V is TRBV7-6 and J is TRBJ2-2; the D call may be TRBD1 or TRBD2 (5 bases each). The germline gives CDR1 SGHVS, CDR2 FNYEAQ. The length of the CDR3 is 16 residues. V was shortened by 10 bases and J by 0 bases, with 18 bases between the two germline ends.

This clonotype appeared many times. The chain joins TRBV7-2 to TRBJ2-7, with 8 bases identical to TRBD1. In germline, CDR1 is SGHTA, CDR2 FQGNSA. The CDR3 loop spans 15 amino acids. The trim removed 5 bases at V and 3 bases at J, leaving 9 bases unmatched. DNA of the CDR3: TGTGCCAGCAGCACAGACAGGGGTGCCTACTACGAGCAGTACTTC. This gives the protein CASSTDRGAYYEQYF.